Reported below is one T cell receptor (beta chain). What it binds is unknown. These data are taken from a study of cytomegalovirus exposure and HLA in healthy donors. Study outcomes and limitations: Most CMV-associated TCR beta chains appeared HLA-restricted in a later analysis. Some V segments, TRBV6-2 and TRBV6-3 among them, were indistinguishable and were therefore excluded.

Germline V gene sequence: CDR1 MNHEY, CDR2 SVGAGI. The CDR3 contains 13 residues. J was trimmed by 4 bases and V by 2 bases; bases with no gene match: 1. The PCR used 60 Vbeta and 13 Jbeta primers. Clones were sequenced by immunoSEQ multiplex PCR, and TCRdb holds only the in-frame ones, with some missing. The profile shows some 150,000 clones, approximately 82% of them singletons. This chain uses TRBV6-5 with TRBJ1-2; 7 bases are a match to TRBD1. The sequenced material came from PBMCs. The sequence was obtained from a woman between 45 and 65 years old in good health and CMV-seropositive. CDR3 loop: CASSYGQVYGYTF. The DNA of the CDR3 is TGTGCCAGCAGTTACGGACAGGTCTATGGCTACACCTTC.